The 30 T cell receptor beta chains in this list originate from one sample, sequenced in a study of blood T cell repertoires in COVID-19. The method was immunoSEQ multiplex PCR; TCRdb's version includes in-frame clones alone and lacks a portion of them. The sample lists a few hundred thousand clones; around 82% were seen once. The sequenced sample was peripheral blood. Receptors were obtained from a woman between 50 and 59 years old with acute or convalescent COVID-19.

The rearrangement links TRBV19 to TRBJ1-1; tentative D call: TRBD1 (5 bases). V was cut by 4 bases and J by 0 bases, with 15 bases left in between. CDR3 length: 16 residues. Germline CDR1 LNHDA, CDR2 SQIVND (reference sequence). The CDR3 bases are TGTGCCAGTAGTAGACGGACAAATCATATGAACACTGAAGCTTTCTTT. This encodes CASSRRTNHMNTEAFF. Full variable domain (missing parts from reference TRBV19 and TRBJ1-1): DGGITQSPKYLFRKEGQNVTLSCEQNLNHDAMYWYRQDPGQGLRLIYYSQIVNDFQKGDIAEGYSVSREKKESFPLTVTSAQKNPTAFYLCASSRRTNHMNTEAFFGQGTRLTVV.

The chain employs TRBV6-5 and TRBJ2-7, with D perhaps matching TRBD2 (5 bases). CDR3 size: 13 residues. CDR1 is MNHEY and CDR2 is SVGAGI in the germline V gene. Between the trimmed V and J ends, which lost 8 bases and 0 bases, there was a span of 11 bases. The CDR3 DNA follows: TGTGCCAGCGGCGAGCGGTTCTCCTACGAGCAGTACTTC. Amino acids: CASGERFSYEQYF.

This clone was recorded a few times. CDR3 sequence reads: CASSQVPRRNEQFF. Here the CDR3 DNA reads TGCGCCAGCAGCCAAGTGCCCCGGCGGAATGAGCAGTTCTTC. The chain employs TRBV4-1 and TRBJ2-1; D is unclear. In germline, CDR1 is MGHRA, CDR2 YSYEKL. This CDR3 is 14 amino acids long. V was pared by 1 base and J by 7 bases, with 11 bases between.

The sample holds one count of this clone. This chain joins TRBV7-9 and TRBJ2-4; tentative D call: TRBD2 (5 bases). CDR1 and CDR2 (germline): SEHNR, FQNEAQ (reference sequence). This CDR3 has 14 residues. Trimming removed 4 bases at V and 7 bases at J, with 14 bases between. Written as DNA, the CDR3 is TGTGCCAGCAGCTCCGGGCTAGCCGTGAACATTCAGTACTTC. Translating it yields CASSSGLAVNIQYF.

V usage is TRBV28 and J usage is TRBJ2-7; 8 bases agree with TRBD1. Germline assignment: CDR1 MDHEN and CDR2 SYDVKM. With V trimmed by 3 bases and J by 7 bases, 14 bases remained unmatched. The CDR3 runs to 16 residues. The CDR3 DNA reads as TGTGCCAGCAGTTTGGGACCCGGACAGGGAAAGGGAGAGCAGTACGTC. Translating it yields CASSLGPGQGKGEQYV.

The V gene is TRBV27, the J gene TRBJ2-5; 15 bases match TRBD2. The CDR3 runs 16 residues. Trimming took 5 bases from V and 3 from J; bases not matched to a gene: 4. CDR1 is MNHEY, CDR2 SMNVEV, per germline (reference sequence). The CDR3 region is CASSPRTSGGEETQYF. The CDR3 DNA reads TGTGCCAGCAGTCCCCGGACTAGCGGGGGGGAAGAGACCCAGTACTTC.

The CDR3 spells CASSRTGAREKLFF. CDR3 nucleotides: TGTGCCAGCTCACGGACAGGGGCCCGGGAAAAACTGTTTTTT. The chain employs TRBV18 and TRBJ1-4, with 9 bases matching TRBD1. This CDR3 has 14 amino acids. After removal of 4 bases from V and 8 bases from J, the junction contained 5 bases not matched to a gene. Per the germline V gene, CDR1 is KGHSH and CDR2 is LQKENI.

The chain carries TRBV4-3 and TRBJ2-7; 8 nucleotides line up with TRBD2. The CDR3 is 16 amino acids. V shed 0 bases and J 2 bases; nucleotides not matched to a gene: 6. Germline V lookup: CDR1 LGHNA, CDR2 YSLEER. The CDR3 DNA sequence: TGCGCCAGCAGCCAAGATTGGCGGGAGGATCCCTACGAGCAGTACTTC. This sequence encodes CASSQDWREDPYEQYF.

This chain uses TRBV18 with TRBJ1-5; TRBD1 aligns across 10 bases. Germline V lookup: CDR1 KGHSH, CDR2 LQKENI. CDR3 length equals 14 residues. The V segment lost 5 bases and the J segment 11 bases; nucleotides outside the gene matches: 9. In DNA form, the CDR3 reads TGTGCCAGCTCAGAACGGGACAGGGGATCGGCCCAGCATTTT. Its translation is CASSERDRGSAQHF.

CDR3 sequence: CSVGKGVNTGELFF. In nucleotides, the CDR3 is TGCAGCGTTGGCAAGGGGGTTAACACCGGGGAGCTGTTTTTT. The rearrangement uses TRBV29-1 and TRBJ2-2, with D perhaps matching TRBD1 (6 bases). Germline V gene data show CDR1 as SQVTM and CDR2 as ANQGSEA. Trimming removed 4 bases from V and 2 bases from J, with 11 bases in between. The CDR3 contains 14 residues.

The CDR3 bases are TGTGCCAGCAGTTACTCTTTAACTGGGGCCAGAGCTTTCTTT. Its translation is CASSYSLTGARAFF. The chain is built from TRBV6-2 or TRBV6-3 and TRBJ1-1, with a weak D call TRBD1 (5 bases). This CDR3 region has 14 residues. V was trimmed by 0 bases and J by 10 bases, leaving 15 bases between them. The V gene's germline CDR1 is MNHEY and CDR2 SVGEGT.

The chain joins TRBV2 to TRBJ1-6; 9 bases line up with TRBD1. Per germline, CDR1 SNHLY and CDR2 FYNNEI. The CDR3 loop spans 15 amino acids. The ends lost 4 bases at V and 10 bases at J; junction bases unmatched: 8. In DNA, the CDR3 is TGTGCCAGCAGTGTTACCGGGACAGGGTTCTCACCCCTCCACTTT. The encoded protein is CASSVTGTGFSPLHF.

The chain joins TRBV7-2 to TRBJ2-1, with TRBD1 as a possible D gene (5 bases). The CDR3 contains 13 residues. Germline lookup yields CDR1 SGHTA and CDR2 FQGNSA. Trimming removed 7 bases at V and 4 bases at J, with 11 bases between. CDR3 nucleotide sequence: TGTGCCAGCAACAGACAGCTTTACAATGAGCAGTTCTTC. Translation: CASNRQLYNEQFF. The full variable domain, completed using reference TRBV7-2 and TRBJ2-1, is GAGVSQSPSNKVTEKGKDVELRCDPISGHTALYWYRQSLGQGLEFLIYFQGNSAPDKSGLPSDRFSAERTGGSVSTLTIQRTQQEDSAVYLCASNRQLYNEQFFGPGTRLTVL.

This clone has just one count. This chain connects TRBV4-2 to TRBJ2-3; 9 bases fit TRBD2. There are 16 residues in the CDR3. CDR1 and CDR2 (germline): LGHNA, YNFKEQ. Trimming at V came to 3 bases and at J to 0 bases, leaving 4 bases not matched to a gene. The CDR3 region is CASSHLAGASTDTQYF. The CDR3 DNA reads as TGTGCCAGCAGCCATTTAGCGGGGGCTAGCACAGATACGCAGTATTTT.

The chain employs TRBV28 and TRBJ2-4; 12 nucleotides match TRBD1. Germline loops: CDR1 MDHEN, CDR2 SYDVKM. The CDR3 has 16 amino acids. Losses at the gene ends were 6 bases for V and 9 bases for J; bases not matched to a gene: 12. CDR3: CASSSSGTGGWGIQYF. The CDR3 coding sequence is TGTGCCAGCAGCTCCTCCGGGACAGGGGGCTGGGGCATTCAGTACTTC. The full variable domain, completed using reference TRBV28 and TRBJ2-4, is DVKVTQSSRYLVKRTGEKVFLECVQDMDHENMFWYRQDPGLGLRLIYFSYDVKMKEKGDIPEGYSVSREKKERFSLILESASTNQTSMYLCASSSSGTGGWGIQYFGAGTRLSVL.

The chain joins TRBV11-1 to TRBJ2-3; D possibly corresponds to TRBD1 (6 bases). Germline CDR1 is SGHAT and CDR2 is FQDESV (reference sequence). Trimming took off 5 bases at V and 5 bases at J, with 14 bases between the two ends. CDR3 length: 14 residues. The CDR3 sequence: CASSPDSRGDTQYF. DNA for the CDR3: TGTGCCAGCAGCCCGGACAGCAGGGGAGATACGCAGTATTTT.

Written as DNA, the CDR3 is TGTGCCAGCAGTCCTCAGGTCTATGAGCAGTTCTTC. Its translation: CASSPQVYEQFF. The J gene is TRBJ2-1, the V gene TRBV2; D gene ambiguous. CDR1 SNHLY and CDR2 FYNNEI come from the germline V gene. Deletions cut 5 bases from V and 8 bases from J, with 10 bases between. CDR3 length: 12 amino acids.

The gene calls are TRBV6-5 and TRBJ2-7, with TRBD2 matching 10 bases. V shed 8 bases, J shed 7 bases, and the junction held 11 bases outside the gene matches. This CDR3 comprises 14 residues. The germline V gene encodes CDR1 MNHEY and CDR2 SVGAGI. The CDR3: CASGSSGRAREQYF. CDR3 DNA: TGTGCCAGCGGATCTAGCGGGAGAGCTAGGGAGCAGTACTTC.

In DNA form, the CDR3 reads TGTGCCAGCAGTTTAACTGTCTATGGCTACACCTTC. Protein product: CASSLTVYGYTF. The rearrangement uses TRBV12-3 or TRBV12-4 and TRBJ1-2; D gene uncertain. The V end was cut by 2 bases, the J end by 4 bases, with 5 bases between. This CDR3 contains 12 residues.

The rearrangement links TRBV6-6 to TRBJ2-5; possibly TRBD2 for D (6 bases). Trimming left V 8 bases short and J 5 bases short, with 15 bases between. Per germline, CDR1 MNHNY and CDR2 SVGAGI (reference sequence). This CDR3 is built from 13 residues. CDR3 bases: TGTGCCAGCGAAGGACGGGGGAGGGAGACCCAGTACTTC. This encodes CASEGRGRETQYF.

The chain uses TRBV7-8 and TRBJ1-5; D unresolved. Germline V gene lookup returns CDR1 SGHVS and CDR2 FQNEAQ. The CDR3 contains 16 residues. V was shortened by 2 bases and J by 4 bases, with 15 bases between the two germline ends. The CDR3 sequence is CASSLWASQKNQPQHF. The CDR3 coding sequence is TGTGCCAGCAGCTTATGGGCCAGCCAAAAAAATCAGCCCCAGCATTTT.

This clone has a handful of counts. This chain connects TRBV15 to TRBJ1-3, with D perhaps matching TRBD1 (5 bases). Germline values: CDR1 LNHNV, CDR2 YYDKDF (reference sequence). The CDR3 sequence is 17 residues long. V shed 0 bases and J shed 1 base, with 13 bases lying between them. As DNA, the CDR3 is TGTGCCACCAGCAGAGATTCCACCGGGGGTTCTGGAAACACCATATATTTT. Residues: CATSRDSTGGSGNTIYF.

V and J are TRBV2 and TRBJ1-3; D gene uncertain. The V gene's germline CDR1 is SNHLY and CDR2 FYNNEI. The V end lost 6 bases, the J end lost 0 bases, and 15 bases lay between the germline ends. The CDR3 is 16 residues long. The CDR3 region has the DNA TGTGCCAGCAGGGCCCTAGTGGCAGCCTCTGGAAACACCATATATTTT. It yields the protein CASRALVAASGNTIYF.

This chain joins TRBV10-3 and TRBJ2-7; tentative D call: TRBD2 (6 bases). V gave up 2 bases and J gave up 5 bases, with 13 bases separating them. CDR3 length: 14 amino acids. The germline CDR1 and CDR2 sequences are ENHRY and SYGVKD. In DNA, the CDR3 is TGTGCCATCAGTGAGCGTGAGGCGGGGAACGAGCAGTACGTC. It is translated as CAISEREAGNEQYV.

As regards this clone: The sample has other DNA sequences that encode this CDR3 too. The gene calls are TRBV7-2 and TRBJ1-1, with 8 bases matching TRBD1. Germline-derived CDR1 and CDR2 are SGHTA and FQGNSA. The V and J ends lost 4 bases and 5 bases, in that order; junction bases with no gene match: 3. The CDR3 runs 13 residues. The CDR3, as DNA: TGTGCCAGCAGCTCAAGGACAGGGACTGAAGCTTTCTTT. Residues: CASSSRTGTEAFF.

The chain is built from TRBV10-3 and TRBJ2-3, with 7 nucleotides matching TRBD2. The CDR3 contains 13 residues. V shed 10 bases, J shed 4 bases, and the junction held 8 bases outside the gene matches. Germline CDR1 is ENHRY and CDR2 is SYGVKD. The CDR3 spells CASGGGSADTQYF. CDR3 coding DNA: TGTGCCAGCGGGGGAGGGAGCGCAGATACGCAGTATTTT.

The CDR3 spells CATSRDGPSYGYTF. The CDR3 coding sequence is TGTGCCACCAGCAGAGATGGCCCCAGCTATGGCTACACCTTC. The chain combines TRBV15 with TRBJ1-2, with no clear D. The CDR3 sequence is 14 residues long. V was trimmed by 0 bases and J by 4 bases, leaving 9 bases between them. CDR1 is LNHNV and CDR2 is YYDKDF in the germline V gene (reference sequence).

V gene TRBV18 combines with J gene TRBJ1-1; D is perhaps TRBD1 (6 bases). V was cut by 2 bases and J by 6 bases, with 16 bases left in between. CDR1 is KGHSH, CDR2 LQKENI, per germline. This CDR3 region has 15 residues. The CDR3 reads CASSPGQTRIAEAFF. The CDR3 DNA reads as TGTGCCAGCTCACCAGGACAGACAAGGATCGCTGAAGCTTTCTTT.

The CDR3 nucleotides are TGTGCCAGTAGTATCAGGACTGTCACAGATACGCAGTATTTT. It encodes CASSIRTVTDTQYF. This chain links TRBV19 with TRBJ2-3, with a tentative D call TRBD2 (5 bases). Germline-derived CDR1 and CDR2 are LNHDA and SQIVND (reference sequence). The V end was cut by 3 bases, the J end by 2 bases, with 9 bases between. The CDR3 covers 14 residues.

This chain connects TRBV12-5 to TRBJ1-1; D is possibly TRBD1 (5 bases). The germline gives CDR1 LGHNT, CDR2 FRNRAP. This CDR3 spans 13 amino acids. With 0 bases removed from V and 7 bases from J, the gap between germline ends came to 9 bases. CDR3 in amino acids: CASGLVLQGEAFF. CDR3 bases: TGTGCTAGTGGTTTGGTACTTCAGGGTGAAGCTTTCTTT. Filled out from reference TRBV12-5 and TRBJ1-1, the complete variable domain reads DARVTQTPRHKVTEMGQEVTMRCQPILGHNTVFWYRQTMMQGLELLAYFRNRAPLDDSGMPKDRFSAEMPDATLATLKIQPSEPRDSAVYFCASGLVLQGEAFFGQGTRLTVV.